This is a list of T cell receptor beta chains from one sample in a study of T cell responses to AZD1222 COVID-19 vaccine. Only in-frame clones appear in the TCRdb table, and some are missing; sequencing was by immunoSEQ multiplex PCR. The sample includes approximately 110,000 clones, approximately 90% of them seen just once. The sample consisted of peripheral blood, taken on day 0 of AZD1222 vaccination. The receptors shown here come from an adult in good health. Both conserved end residues are part of each CDR3. The order of the fields is clone size, V gene, D gene, J gene, CDR3 DNA, CDR3 protein. D genes are given only for firm matches. The listing skips clone size in some rows; elsewhere it reads once, few, many or a size class.

clone_size: -; v_call: TRBV27; d_call: -; j_call: TRBJ1-1; cdr3_nt: TGTGCCAGCAGAGACAGGTTCAACACTGAAGCTTTCTTT; cdr3_aa: CASRDRFNTEAFF
clone_size: -; v_call: TRBV19; d_call: -; j_call: TRBJ2-1; cdr3_nt: TGTGCCAGTAGTCTATTGGGAGGCCTTGGCAATGAGCAGTTCTTC; cdr3_aa: CASSLLGGLGNEQFF
clone_size: once; v_call: TRBV6-5; d_call: -; j_call: TRBJ2-7; cdr3_nt: TGTGCCAGCAGTTCTGGGGGGCCAATCTACGAGCAGTACTTC; cdr3_aa: CASSSGGPIYEQYF
clone_size: -; v_call: TRBV7-2; d_call: -; j_call: TRBJ2-1; cdr3_nt: TGTGCCAGCAGCTCCTGGCAGATCGTGGTCAATGAGCAGTTCTTC; cdr3_aa: CASSSWQIVVNEQFF
clone_size: -; v_call: TRBV30; d_call: -; j_call: TRBJ1-2; cdr3_nt: TGTGCCCAAACCGCGGGGGCGTATGGTGGCTACACCTTC; cdr3_aa: CAQTAGAYGGYTF
clone_size: -; v_call: TRBV10-3; d_call: -; j_call: TRBJ2-7; cdr3_nt: TGTGCCATCAGTGAGGGGTCCAACTCCTACGAGCAGTACTTC; cdr3_aa: CAISEGSNSYEQYF
clone_size: -; v_call: TRBV6-4; d_call: -; j_call: TRBJ2-1; cdr3_nt: TGTGCCAGCAGTGACCGGGACAACAATGAGCAGTTCTTC; cdr3_aa: CASSDRDNNEQFF
clone_size: -; v_call: TRBV28; d_call: -; j_call: TRBJ2-5; cdr3_nt: TGCGGTAGTCAAAACGGGCTAGCGCAAGAGACCCAGTACTTC; cdr3_aa: CGSQNGLAQETQYF
clone_size: -; v_call: TRBV19; d_call: -; j_call: TRBJ1-1; cdr3_nt: TGTGCCAGTAGTATATACGTCCATTGGAACACTGAAGCTTTCTTT; cdr3_aa: CASSIYVHWNTEAFF
clone_size: -; v_call: TRBV7-2; d_call: TRBD1; j_call: TRBJ2-1; cdr3_nt: TGTGCCAGCAGCTTAGTACAGGGGGTTTACAATGAGCAGTTCTTC; cdr3_aa: CASSLVQGVYNEQFF
clone_size: -; v_call: TRBV24-1; d_call: -; j_call: TRBJ2-1; cdr3_nt: TGTGCCACCAGTGATTTTGGCCCGAATGAGCAGTTCTTC; cdr3_aa: CATSDFGPNEQFF
clone_size: -; v_call: TRBV5-1; d_call: -; j_call: TRBJ2-2; cdr3_nt: TGCGCCAGCAGCTTCCGGCAAACCGGGGAGCTGTTTTTT; cdr3_aa: CASSFRQTGELFF
clone_size: -; v_call: TRBV24-1; d_call: -; j_call: TRBJ2-5; cdr3_nt: TGTGCCACTTCACGCCCTGGACTCCAAGAGACCCAGTACTTC; cdr3_aa: CATSRPGLQETQYF
clone_size: -; v_call: TRBV5-6; d_call: -; j_call: TRBJ1-3; cdr3_nt: TGTGCCAGCAGCTATCGGGGCCCTGGAAACACCATATATTTT; cdr3_aa: CASSYRGPGNTIYF
clone_size: -; v_call: TRBV4-2; d_call: -; j_call: TRBJ1-3; cdr3_nt: TGTGCCAGCAGCCAAGTGAGTTCCATCTCTGGAAACACCATATATTTT; cdr3_aa: CASSQVSSISGNTIYF
clone_size: -; v_call: TRBV19; d_call: -; j_call: TRBJ2-5; cdr3_nt: TGTGCCAGTAGTCGAGGGCATGGAGAGACCCAGTACTTC; cdr3_aa: CASSRGHGETQYF
clone_size: -; v_call: TRBV5-4; d_call: TRBD1; j_call: TRBJ2-1; cdr3_nt: TGTGCCAGCAGAGGCGGACAGGGGTTCTACAATGAGCAGTTCTTC; cdr3_aa: CASRGGQGFYNEQFF
clone_size: -; v_call: TRBV11-1; d_call: -; j_call: TRBJ1-1; cdr3_nt: TGTGCCAGCAGCCCCGGGAGGAACACTGAAGCTTTCTTT; cdr3_aa: CASSPGRNTEAFF
clone_size: -; v_call: TRBV19; d_call: -; j_call: TRBJ2-2; cdr3_nt: TGTGCCAGTAGTACGGGGTACACCGGGGAGCTGTTTTTT; cdr3_aa: CASSTGYTGELFF
clone_size: -; v_call: TRBV5-4; d_call: -; j_call: TRBJ2-1; cdr3_nt: TGTGCCAGCGCGTTACGGGGTGGGTGGGGCAATGAGCAGTTCTTC; cdr3_aa: CASALRGGWGNEQFF
clone_size: -; v_call: TRBV5-1; d_call: TRBD2; j_call: TRBJ2-5; cdr3_nt: TGCGCCAGCAGGATGCGGGGGGCAGAGACCCAGTACTTC; cdr3_aa: CASRMRGAETQYF